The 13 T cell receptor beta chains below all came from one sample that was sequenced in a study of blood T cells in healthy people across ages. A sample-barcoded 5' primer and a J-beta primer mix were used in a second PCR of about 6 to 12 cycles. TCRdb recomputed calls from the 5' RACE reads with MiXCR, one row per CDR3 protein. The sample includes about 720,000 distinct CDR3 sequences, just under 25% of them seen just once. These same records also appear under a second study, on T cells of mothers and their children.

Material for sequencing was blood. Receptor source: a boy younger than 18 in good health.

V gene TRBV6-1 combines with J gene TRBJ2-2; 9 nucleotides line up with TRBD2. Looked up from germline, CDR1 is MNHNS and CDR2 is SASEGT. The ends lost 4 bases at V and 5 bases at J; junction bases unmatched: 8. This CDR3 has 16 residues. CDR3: CASSGLAGEETGELFF. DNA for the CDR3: TGTGCCAGCAGTGGCTTAGCGGGAGAGGAGACCGGGGAGCTGTTTTTT.

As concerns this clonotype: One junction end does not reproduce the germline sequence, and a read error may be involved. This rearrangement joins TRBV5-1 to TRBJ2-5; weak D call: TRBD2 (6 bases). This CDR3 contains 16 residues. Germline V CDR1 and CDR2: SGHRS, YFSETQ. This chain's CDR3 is CVSSLGSGVRQETQYF. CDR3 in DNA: TGCGTCAGCAGCTTGGGGTCGGGAGTAAGGCAAGAGACCCAGTACTTC.

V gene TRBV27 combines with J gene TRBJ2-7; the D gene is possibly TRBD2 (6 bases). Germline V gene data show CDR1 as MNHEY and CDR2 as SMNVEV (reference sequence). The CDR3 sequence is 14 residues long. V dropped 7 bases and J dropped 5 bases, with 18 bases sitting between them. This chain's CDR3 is CASTRGLGFHEQYF. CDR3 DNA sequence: TGTGCCAGCACCCGGGGACTGGGGTTCCACGAGCAGTACTTC.

The CDR3 sequence: CSARVGGGSGEQYF. The CDR3 bases are TGCAGTGCTAGAGTGGGGGGAGGTTCTGGCGAGCAGTACTTC. This chain connects TRBV20-1 to TRBJ2-7, with TRBD2 as a possible D gene (6 bases). The CDR3 covers 14 residues. Trimming removed 1 base from V and 6 bases from J, with 16 bases in between. CDR1 is DFQATT, CDR2 SNEGSKA, per germline (reference sequence).

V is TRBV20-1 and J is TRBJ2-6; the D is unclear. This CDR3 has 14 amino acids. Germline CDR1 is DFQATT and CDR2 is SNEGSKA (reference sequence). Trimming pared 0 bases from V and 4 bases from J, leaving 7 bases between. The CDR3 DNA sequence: TGCAGTGCTAGAGATCGGGCCGGGGCCAACGTCCTGACTTTC. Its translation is CSARDRAGANVLTF.

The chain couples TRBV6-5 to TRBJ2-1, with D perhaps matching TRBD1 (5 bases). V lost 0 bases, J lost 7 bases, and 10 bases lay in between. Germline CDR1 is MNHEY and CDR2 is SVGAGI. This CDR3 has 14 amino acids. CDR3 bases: TGTGCCAGCAGTTACTCGCAGGGTTCGAATGAGCAGTTCTTC. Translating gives CASSYSQGSNEQFF.

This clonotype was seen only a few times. The CDR3 reads CASTGLAGAELTDTQYF. The CDR3 DNA is TGTGCCAGCACGGGACTAGCGGGAGCTGAGTTAACAGATACGCAGTATTTT. The rearrangement links TRBV12-3 or TRBV12-4 to TRBJ2-3; 14 positions agree with TRBD2. After removal of 7 bases from V and 3 bases from J, the junction contained 9 bases not matched to a gene. The CDR3 spans 17 residues.

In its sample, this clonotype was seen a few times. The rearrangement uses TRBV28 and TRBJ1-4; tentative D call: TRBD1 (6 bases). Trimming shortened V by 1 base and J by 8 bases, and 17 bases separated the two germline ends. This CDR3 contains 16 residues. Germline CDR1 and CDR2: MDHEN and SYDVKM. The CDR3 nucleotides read TGTGCCAGCAGTTTATTTAGGGGAGGGGGTATCGAAAAACTGTTTTTT. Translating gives CASSLFRGGGIEKLFF.

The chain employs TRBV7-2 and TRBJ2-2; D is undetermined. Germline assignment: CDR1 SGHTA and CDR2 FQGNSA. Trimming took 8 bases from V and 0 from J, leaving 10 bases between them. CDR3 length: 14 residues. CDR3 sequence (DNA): TGTGCCAGCCAAGCCGGACCGAACACCGGGGAGCTGTTTTTT. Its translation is CASQAGPNTGELFF.

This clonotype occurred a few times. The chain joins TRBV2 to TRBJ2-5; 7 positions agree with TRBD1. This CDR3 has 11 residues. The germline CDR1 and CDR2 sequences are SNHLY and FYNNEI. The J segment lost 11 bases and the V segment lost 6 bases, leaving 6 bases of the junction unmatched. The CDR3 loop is CASSPSRGQYF. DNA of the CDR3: TGTGCCAGCAGCCCCTCCAGGGGGCAGTACTTC.

DNA for the CDR3: TGTGCCAGCAGCTTCGGCGGGAGGGCCACAGATACGCAGTATTTT. Its protein is CASSFGGRATDTQYF. The V call is TRBV7-8, the J call TRBJ2-3; 9 bases match TRBD2. V shed 3 bases and J 2 bases; nucleotides not matched to a gene: 3. From germline, CDR1 is SGHVS and CDR2 FQNEAQ. The CDR3 covers 15 residues.

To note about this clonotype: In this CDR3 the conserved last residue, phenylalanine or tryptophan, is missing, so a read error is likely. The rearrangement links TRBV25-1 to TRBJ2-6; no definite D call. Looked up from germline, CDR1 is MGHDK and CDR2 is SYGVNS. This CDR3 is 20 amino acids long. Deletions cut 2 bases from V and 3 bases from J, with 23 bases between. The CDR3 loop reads CASSEDVGERAWCGANVLTS. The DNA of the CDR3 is TGTGCCAGCAGTGAAGATGTTGGTGAGAGAGCTTGGTGTGGGGCCAACGTCCTGACTTCC.

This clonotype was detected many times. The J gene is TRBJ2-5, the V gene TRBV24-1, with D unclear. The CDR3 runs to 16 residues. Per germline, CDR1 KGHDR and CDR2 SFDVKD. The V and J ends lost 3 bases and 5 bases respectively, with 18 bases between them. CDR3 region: CATSDPKHTLGETQYF. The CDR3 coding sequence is TGTGCCACCAGTGATCCAAAGCACACCCTGGGGGAGACCCAGTACTTC.